A single sample gave rise to the 5 T cell receptor beta chains below, sequenced in a study of cytomegalovirus exposure and HLA in healthy donors. A multiplex PCR was run with 60 Vbeta primers and 13 Jbeta primers. The data were produced by immunoSEQ multiplex PCR, yet TCRdb's version contains in-frame clones alone and is incomplete. The sample table includes 100,000 to 150,000 clones. The material sequenced was PBMCs. These receptors all stem from a young man in good health and CMV-seronegative.

The rearrangement uses TRBV18 and TRBJ2-7; possible D gene TRBD1, 5 bases. Trimming cost V 6 bases and J 9 bases, with 15 bases left between them. The CDR3 is 12 residues long. Per germline, CDR1 KGHSH and CDR2 LQKENI. As DNA, the CDR3 is TGTGCCAGCTCCCCCGAAAGGGGTCGGCAGTACTTC. Its protein product is CASSPERGRQYF. The whole variable domain, filled in from reference TRBV18 and TRBJ2-7, reads NAGVMQNPRHLVRRRGQEARLRCSPMKGHSHVYWYRQLPEEGLKFMVYLQKENIIDESGMPKERFSAEFPKEGPSILRIQQVVRGDSAAYFCASSPERGRQYFGPGTRLTVT.

The chain has TRBV11-2 and TRBJ2-2; D not certain. The germline V gene encodes CDR1 SGHAT and CDR2 FQNNGV. Trimming took 2 bases from V and 6 from J, leaving 7 bases between them. CDR3 length equals 13 residues. Here the CDR3 reads CASSLFSAGELFF. The CDR3 DNA reads as TGTGCCAGCAGCTTATTCTCGGCCGGGGAGCTGTTTTTT.

The chain carries TRBV15 and TRBJ2-3; 15 bases match TRBD2. V gave up 5 bases and J gave up 6 bases; unmatched junction bases: 9. The CDR3 covers 17 residues. Per germline, CDR1 LNHNV and CDR2 YYDKDF (reference sequence). The CDR3 coding sequence is TGTGCCACCAGCCGAACTAAAGGACTAGCGGGAGGGGATACGCAGTATTTT. Translation: CATSRTKGLAGGDTQYF. The whole variable domain, filled in from reference TRBV15 and TRBJ2-3, reads DAMVIQNPRYQVTQFGKPVTLSCSQTLNHNVMYWYQQKSSQAPKLLFHYYDKDFNNEADTPDNFQSRRPNTSFCFLDIRSPGLGDTAMYLCATSRTKGLAGGDTQYFGPGTRLTVL.

CDR3: CASSPPLAGSTDTQYF. The DNA for the CDR3 is TGTGCCAGCTCACCACCTCTAGCGGGCAGCACAGATACGCAGTATTTT. V usage is TRBV18 and J usage is TRBJ2-3; TRBD2 aligns across 8 bases. The V segment lost 0 bases and the J segment 0 bases; nucleotides outside the gene matches: 2. Germline-derived CDR1 and CDR2 are KGHSH and LQKENI. This CDR3 has 16 residues.

This rearrangement joins TRBV7-2 to TRBJ2-3; D remains unclear. The V end lost 5 bases, the J end lost 1 base, and 13 bases lay between the germline ends. This CDR3 region has 15 residues. Per germline, CDR1 SGHTA and CDR2 FQGNSA. CDR3 nucleotide sequence: TGTGCCAGCAGCCTCAACTACGCCGGCACAGATACGCAGTATTTT. This gives the protein CASSLNYAGTDTQYF.